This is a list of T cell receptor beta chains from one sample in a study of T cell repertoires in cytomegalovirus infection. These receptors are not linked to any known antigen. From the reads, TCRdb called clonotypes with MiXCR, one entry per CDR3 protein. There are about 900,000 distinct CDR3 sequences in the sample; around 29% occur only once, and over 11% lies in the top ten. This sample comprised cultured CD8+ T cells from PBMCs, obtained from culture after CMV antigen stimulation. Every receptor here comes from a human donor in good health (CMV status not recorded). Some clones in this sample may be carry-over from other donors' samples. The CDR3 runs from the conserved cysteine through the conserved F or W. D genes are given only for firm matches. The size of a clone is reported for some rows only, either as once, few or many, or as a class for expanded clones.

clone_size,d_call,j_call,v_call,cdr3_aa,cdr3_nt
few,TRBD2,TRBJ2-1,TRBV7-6,CASSATLLAGGGNEQFF,TGTGCCAGCAGCGCCACCTTACTAGCGGGGGGCGGGAATGAGCAGTTCTTC
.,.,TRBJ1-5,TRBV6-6,CASRTPDGGAYWQPQHF,TGTGCCAGCAGAACCCCGGATGGCGGTGCCTATTGGCAGCCCCAGCATTTT
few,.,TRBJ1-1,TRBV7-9,CASSFTGAFDTEAFF,TGTGCCAGCAGCTTTACGGGGGCCTTTGACACTGAAGCTTTCTTT
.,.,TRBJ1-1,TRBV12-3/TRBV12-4,CASSYRQRLNTEAFF,TGTGCCAGCAGTTACCGACAGAGACTGAACACTGAAGCTTTCTTT
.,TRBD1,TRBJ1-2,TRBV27,CASSIAGTGQVYGYTF,TGTGCCAGCAGTATCGCCGGGACAGGGCAGGTCTATGGCTACACCTTC
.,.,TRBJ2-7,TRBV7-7,CASSLGLGSEQYF,TGTGCTAGCAGCTTGGGGTTGGGAAGCGAGCAGTACTTC
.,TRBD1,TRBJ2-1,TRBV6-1,CASSYGGTGGPGNNEQFF,TGTGCCAGCAGTTATGGGGGGACAGGGGGACCCGGGAACAATGAGCAGTTCTTC
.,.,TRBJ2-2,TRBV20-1,CSAISGYTNTGELFF,TGCAGTGCTATCTCAGGTTACACGAACACCGGGGAGCTGTTTTTT
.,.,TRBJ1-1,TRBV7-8,CASTPPGQKAEAFF,TGTGCCAGCACCCCCCCCGGACAGAAGGCTGAAGCTTTCTTT
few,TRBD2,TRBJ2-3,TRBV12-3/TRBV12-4,CASSLPSGGRTDTQYF,TGTGCCAGCAGCCTCCCAAGCGGGGGCCGCACAGATACGCAGTATTTT
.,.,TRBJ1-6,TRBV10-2,CASSDRQDYNSPLHF,TGCGCCAGCAGTGACCGACAGGACTATAATTCACCCCTCCACTTT
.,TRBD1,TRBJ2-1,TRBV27,CASSLGTGKNEQFF,TGTGCCAGCAGTCTAGGGACAGGGAAGAATGAGCAGTTCTTC
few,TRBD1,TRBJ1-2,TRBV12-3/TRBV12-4,CASSLAPGQIYGYTF,TGTGCCAGCAGTTTAGCCCCGGGACAGATCTATGGCTACACCTTC
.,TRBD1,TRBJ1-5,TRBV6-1,CASRRTGKEQPQHF,TGTGCCAGCAGGCGGACAGGGAAGGAACAGCCCCAGCATTTT
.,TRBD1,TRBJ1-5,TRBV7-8,CATQGQGAGQPQHF,TGTGCCACCCAGGGACAGGGGGCTGGTCAGCCCCAGCATTTT
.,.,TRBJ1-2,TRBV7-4,CASSLQDRVSGYTF,TGTGCCAGCAGCTTACAGGACCGGGTATCAGGCTACACCTTC
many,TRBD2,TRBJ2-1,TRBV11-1,CASSLRLAGGLGEQFF,TGTGCCAGCAGCTTAAGACTAGCGGGGGGATTGGGTGAGCAGTTCTTC
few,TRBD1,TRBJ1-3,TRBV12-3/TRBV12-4,CASSSIRGPGNTIYF,TGTGCCAGCAGTTCCATCAGGGGGCCTGGAAACACCATATATTTT
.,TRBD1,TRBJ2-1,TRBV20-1,CSARQPGQGAYNEQFF,TGCAGTGCTAGGCAGCCGGGACAGGGGGCCTACAATGAGCAGTTCTTC
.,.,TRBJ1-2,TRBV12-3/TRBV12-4,CASSFAGGGGYTF,TGTGCCAGCAGTTTTGCGGGGGGAGGTGGCTACACCTTC
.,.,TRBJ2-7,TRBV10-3,CAISGESGHRLDEQYF,TGTGCCATCAGTGGGGAGTCGGGACACCGTCTTGATGAGCAGTACTTC
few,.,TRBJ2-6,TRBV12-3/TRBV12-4,CASTDRQEGYSGANVLTF,TGTGCCAGCACCGACCGACAGGAGGGGTACTCTGGGGCCAACGTCCTGACTTTC
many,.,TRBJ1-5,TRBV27,CASSLGQTNQPQHF,TGTGCCAGCAGTTTAGGGCAGACAAATCAGCCCCAGCATTTT
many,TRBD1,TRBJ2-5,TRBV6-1,CASSEGDRVDPLGRETQYF,TGTGCCAGCAGTGAAGGGGACAGGGTCGATCCGCTCGGGAGGGAGACCCAGTACTTC
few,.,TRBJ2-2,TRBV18,CASSPSGPLNTGELFF,TGTGCCAGCTCACCCTCGGGACCTCTTAACACCGGGGAGCTGTTTTTT
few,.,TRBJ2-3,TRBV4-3,CASSVFRGDTQYF,TGCGCCAGCAGCGTATTTAGAGGAGATACGCAGTATTTT
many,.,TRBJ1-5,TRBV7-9,CASSLYSQPQHF,TGTGCCAGCAGCTTATATTCTCAGCCCCAGCATTTT
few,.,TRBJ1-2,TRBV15,CATSRDLGAGNGYTF,TGTGCCACCAGCAGAGATCTAGGGGCAGGAAATGGCTACACCTTC
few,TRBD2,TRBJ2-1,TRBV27,CASSFSGAHNEQFF,TGTGCCAGCAGTTTTAGCGGGGCTCATAATGAGCAGTTCTTC
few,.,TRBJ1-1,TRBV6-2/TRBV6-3,CASSGSRGSRNTEAFF,TGTGCCAGCAGTGGTTCCCGGGGGAGTCGGAACACTGAAGCTTTCTTT
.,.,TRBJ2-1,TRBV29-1,CSVMGQEGGRGNEQFF,TGCAGCGTTATGGGGCAGGAAGGGGGACGGGGCAATGAGCAGTTCTTC
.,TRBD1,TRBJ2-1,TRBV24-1,CATSDLTGESYNEQFF,TGTGCCACCAGTGATTTGACAGGGGAGTCCTACAATGAGCAGTTCTTC
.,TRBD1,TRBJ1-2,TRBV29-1,CSVTGERPYGYTF,TGCAGCGTCACAGGGGAACGACCGTATGGCTACACCTTC
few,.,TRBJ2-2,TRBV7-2,CASSLGFTDTGELFF,TGTGCCAGCAGCTTAGGATTTACCGACACCGGGGAGCTGTTTTTT
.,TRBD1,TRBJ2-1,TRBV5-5,CASSVTPGQGSNEQFF,TGTGCCAGCAGTGTCACACCGGGACAGGGGAGCAATGAGCAGTTCTTC
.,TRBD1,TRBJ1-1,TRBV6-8,CASSFSGGQNTEAFF,TGTGCCAGCAGTTTCTCAGGGGGTCAGAACACTGAAGCTTTCTTT
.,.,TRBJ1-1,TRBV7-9,CASSYPGGGRYTEAFF,TGTGCCAGCAGCTACCCCGGAGGGGGGCGTTACACTGAAGCTTTCTTT
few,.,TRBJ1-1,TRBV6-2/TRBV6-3,CASSNTRLNTEAFF,TGTGCCAGCAGTAATACTCGACTGAACACTGAAGCTTTCTTT
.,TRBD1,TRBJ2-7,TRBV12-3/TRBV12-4,CASSAGTGDEQYF,TGTGCCAGCAGTGCCGGGACAGGGGACGAGCAGTACTTC
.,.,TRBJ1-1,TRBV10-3,CAISESDYLAASGNTEAFF,TGTGCCATCAGTGAGTCTGATTACCTAGCCGCCTCGGGGAACACTGAAGCTTTCTTT
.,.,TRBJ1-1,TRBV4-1,CASSQGAGPRTEAFF,TGCGCCAGCAGCCAAGGCGCAGGGCCGAGGACTGAAGCTTTCTTT
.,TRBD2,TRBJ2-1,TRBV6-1,CASIWTSGGAYNEQFF,TGTGCCAGCATCTGGACTAGCGGGGGGGCCTACAATGAGCAGTTCTTC
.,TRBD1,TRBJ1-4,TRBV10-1,CASTPGAGGNEKLFF,TGCGCCAGCACCCCCGGGGCAGGGGGAAATGAAAAACTGTTTTTT
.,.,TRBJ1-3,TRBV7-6,CASSLEMGGSGNTIYF,TGTGCCAGCAGCTTAGAGATGGGGGGATCCGGAAACACCATATATTTT
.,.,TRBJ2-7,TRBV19,CASSQGGVLSYEQYF,TGTGCCAGTAGTCAGGGCGGGGTCCTATCCTACGAGCAGTACTTC
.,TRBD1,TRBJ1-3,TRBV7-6,CASSWTGGVSGNTIYF,TGTGCCAGCAGTTGGACAGGAGGGGTCTCCGGAAACACCATATATTTT
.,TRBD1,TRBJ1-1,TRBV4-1,CASSQLGQGPETEAFF,TGCGCCAGCAGCCAGCTAGGACAGGGTCCGGAAACTGAAGCTTTCTTT
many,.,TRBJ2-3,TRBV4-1,CASSQASRGGTDTQYF,TGCGCCAGCAGCCAAGCCTCCAGGGGGGGCACAGATACGCAGTATTTT
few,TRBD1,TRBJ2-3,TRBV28,CASREPGQVPTDTQYF,TGTGCCAGCAGAGAACCGGGACAGGTGCCCACAGATACGCAGTATTTT
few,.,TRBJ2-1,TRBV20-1,CSARGSAKEYNEQFF,TGCAGTGCTAGAGGCTCGGCAAAAGAATACAATGAGCAGTTCTTC
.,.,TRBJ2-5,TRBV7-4,CANSPQYREETQYF,TGTGCCAACAGCCCCCAGTACAGGGAGGAGACCCAGTACTTC
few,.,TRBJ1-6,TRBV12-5,CASGLGRSPLHF,TGTGCTAGTGGTTTGGGAAGGTCACCCCTCCACTTT